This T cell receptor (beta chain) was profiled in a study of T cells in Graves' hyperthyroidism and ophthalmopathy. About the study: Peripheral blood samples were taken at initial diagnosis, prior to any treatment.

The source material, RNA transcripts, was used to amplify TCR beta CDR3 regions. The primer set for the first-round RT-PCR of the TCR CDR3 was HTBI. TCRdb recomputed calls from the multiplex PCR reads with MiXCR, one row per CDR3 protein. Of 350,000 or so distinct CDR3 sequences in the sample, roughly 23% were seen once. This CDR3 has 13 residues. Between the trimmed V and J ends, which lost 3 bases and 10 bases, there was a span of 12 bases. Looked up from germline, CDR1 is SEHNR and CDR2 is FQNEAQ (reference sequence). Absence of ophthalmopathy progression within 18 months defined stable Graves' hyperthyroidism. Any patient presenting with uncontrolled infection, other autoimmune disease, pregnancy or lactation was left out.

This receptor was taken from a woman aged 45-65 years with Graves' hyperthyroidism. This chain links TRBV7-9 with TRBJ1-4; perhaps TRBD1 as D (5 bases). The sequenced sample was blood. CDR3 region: CASSFPGFPKLFF. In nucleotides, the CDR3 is TGTGCCAGCAGCTTCCCAGGGTTCCCAAAACTGTTTTTT.